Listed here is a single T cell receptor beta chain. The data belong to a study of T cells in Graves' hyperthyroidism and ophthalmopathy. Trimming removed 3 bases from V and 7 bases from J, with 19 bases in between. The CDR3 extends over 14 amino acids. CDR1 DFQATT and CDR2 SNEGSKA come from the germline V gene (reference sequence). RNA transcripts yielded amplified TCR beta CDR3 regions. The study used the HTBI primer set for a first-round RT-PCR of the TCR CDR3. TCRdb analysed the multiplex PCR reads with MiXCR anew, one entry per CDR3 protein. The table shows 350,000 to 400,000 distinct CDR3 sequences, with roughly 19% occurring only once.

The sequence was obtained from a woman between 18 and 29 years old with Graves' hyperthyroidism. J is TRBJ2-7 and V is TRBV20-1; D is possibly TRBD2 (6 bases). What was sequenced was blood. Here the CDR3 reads CSARRGAAREEQYF. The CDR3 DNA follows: TGCAGTGCTAGGAGAGGGGCTGCCCGGGAGGAGCAGTACTTC.